Listed below are T cell receptor beta chains from one sample, sequenced in a study of control samples from healthy donors and cancer patients. Measured with immunoSEQ multiplex PCR; TCRdb has only the in-frame clones, and not every one. The sample lists about 140,000 clones, 89% occurring once. The sequenced material came from blood. Every receptor here comes from a man aged 25 to 40 in good health. CDR3s include the opening cysteine and the closing phenylalanine or tryptophan. A D gene is named only where the DNA matches it firmly. Not every row has a clone size; where given, it reads once, few, many or a size class.

DNA | CDR3 | J | size | D | V
TGCGCCAGCACCAACAGGGGGTCGTCCTACAATGAGCAGTTCTTC | CASTNRGSSYNEQFF | TRBJ2-1 | few | TRBD1 | TRBV10-1
TGCGCCAGCAGCCAAGCCCCGGGGGACGAGACCCAGTACTTC | CASSQAPGDETQYF | TRBJ2-5 | . | . | TRBV4-1
TGTGCCAGCAGCTTAGATCGACAGGGTTCACCCCTCCACTTT | CASSLDRQGSPLHF | TRBJ1-6 | . | TRBD1 | TRBV7-9
TGTGCCATCAGTGAGTCGTCTAGGACTAGCGGGAGTATACTCATTCAGTACTTC | CAISESSRTSGSILIQYF | TRBJ2-4 | . | TRBD2 | TRBV10-3
TGTGCCAGCAGTGTGGACAGGATCTACGAGCAGTACTTC | CASSVDRIYEQYF | TRBJ2-7 | . | TRBD1 | TRBV14
TGTGCCAGCAGCTTAAACCGGCGGGGGGACTCTGGAAACACCATATATTTT | CASSLNRRGDSGNTIYF | TRBJ1-3 | . | . | TRBV11-2
TGTGCCAGCTCGGCGGGGGGGGCGGACGCCTACGAGCAGTACTTC | CASSAGGADAYEQYF | TRBJ2-7 | . | TRBD2 | TRBV18
TGTGCCAGCAGCCAAGGGGGGGGCACAGATACGCAGTATTTT | CASSQGGGTDTQYF | TRBJ2-3 | . | . | TRBV3-1/TRBV3-2
TGTGCCAGCTCGCAACAAGAAGGCGGGGCCAACGTCCTGACTTTC | CASSQQEGGANVLTF | TRBJ2-6 | . | . | TRBV18
TGTGCCAGCAGCTTAGACGGCCAGGCCACCGGGGAGCTGTTTTTT | CASSLDGQATGELFF | TRBJ2-2 | . | . | TRBV11-3
TGTGCCAGCAGCGACCGGGACAGGGGAACCTACGAGCAGTACTTC | CASSDRDRGTYEQYF | TRBJ2-7 | . | TRBD1 | TRBV9
TGTGCCACCAGTGATCTGGACTTCAATCAGCCCCAGCATTTT | CATSDLDFNQPQHF | TRBJ1-5 | . | . | TRBV24-1
TGTGCCAGCAGCTTAGGTGGGGGATCTGGAAACACCATATATTTT | CASSLGGGSGNTIYF | TRBJ1-3 | . | . | TRBV7-2
TGTGCCACAAAGACCAGGGAATCGGACTATGGCTACACCTTC | CATKTRESDYGYTF | TRBJ1-2 | . | . | TRBV19
TGTGCCAGCAGCACAAGGCGGGGTTTCGGAGAGACCCAGTACTTC | CASSTRRGFGETQYF | TRBJ2-5 | . | . | TRBV27
TGTGCCTGGAGCCGGGACAGGGGTTACGAGCCCCAGCATTTT | CAWSRDRGYEPQHF | TRBJ1-5 | once | TRBD1 | TRBV30
TGTGCCAGCAGCCGGGGGGGGGTTCAGCCCCAGCATTTT | CASSRGGVQPQHF | TRBJ1-5 | once | . | TRBV27
TGTGCCAGCAGTGAGACTGTCACAGATACGCAGTATTTT | CASSETVTDTQYF | TRBJ2-3 | . | . | TRBV6-4
TGTGCCAGCAGCCGCCCGGGAACAGACCTATACAATGAGCAGTTCTTC | CASSRPGTDLYNEQFF | TRBJ2-1 | . | . | TRBV3-1/TRBV3-2
TGTGCCAGCAGTTCTCCGGGACAGCAGCCCCAGCATTTT | CASSSPGQQPQHF | TRBJ1-5 | . | TRBD1 | TRBV7-9
TGTGCCTGGAGCCCCGGACTAGAGACCCAGTACTTC | CAWSPGLETQYF | TRBJ2-5 | . | . | TRBV30